These 25 T cell receptor beta chains share one sample of origin, sequenced in a study of blood T cell repertoires in COVID-19. Here immunoSEQ multiplex PCR was the method, and the copy in TCRdb shows in-frame clones only, minus some. The sample contains approximately 93,000 clones, roughly 88% of which appear only once. The sample consisted of peripheral blood. These receptors all come from a man in his fifties with COVID-19, enrolled during active disease.

The J gene is TRBJ1-2, the V gene TRBV3-1 (or the pseudogene TRBV3-2), with 8 bases that match TRBD1. This CDR3 is built from 13 residues. Per germline, CDR1 LGHDT and CDR2 YNNKEL (reference sequence). Trimming cost V 4 bases and J 4 bases; bases outside gene matches: 2. The CDR3 reads CASSPGTGYGYTF. CDR3 nucleotide sequence: TGTGCCAGCAGCCCCGGGACAGGCTATGGCTACACCTTC.

The J gene is TRBJ1-2, the V gene TRBV6-5, with 8 bases identical to TRBD1. Trimming took 2 bases from V and 7 from J; bases not matched to a gene: 6. The germline CDR1 and CDR2 sequences are MNHEY and SVGAGI. The length of the CDR3 is 14 residues. In DNA form, the CDR3 reads TGTGCCAGCAGTTACATGGACAGGGCGGCTGGCTACACCTTC. Amino acids: CASSYMDRAAGYTF.

This clone was recorded once. This chain joins TRBV15 and TRBJ2-2, with 8 bases matching TRBD1. This CDR3 has 17 residues. Germline V gene data show CDR1 as LNHNV and CDR2 as YYDKDF (reference sequence). The ends lost 2 bases at V and 2 bases at J; junction bases unmatched: 7. The CDR3 is CATSRWQGAPNTGELFF. The CDR3 DNA reads as TGTGCCACCAGCAGATGGCAGGGGGCCCCTAACACCGGGGAGCTGTTTTTT. Drawing the rest from reference TRBV15 and TRBJ2-2, the complete variable domain is DAMVIQNPRYQVTQFGKPVTLSCSQTLNHNVMYWYQQKSSQAPKLLFHYYDKDFNNEADTPDNFQSRRPNTSFCFLDIRSPGLGDTAMYLCATSRWQGAPNTGELFFGEGSRLTVL.

This chain uses TRBV11-1 with TRBJ2-7; TRBD1 matches at 9 bases. The V gene's germline CDR1 is SGHAT and CDR2 FQDESV (reference sequence). The length of the CDR3 is 15 residues. With V trimmed by 1 base and J by 2 bases, 3 bases remained unmatched. The CDR3 region has the DNA TGTGCCAGCAGCTTAGAACAGGGGGCCACCTACGAGCAGTACTTC. As protein: CASSLEQGATYEQYF.

The V and J genes are TRBV28 and TRBJ1-1; a possible D gene is TRBD1 (6 bases). CDR1 and CDR2 from the germline V gene are MDHEN and SYDVKM. This CDR3 contains 11 residues. V lost 9 bases to trimming and J lost 6 bases, with 11 bases between them. CDR3 DNA sequence: TGTGCCAGTAACAGGGTGGCTGAAGCTTTCTTT. Its translation is CASNRVAEAFF.

The gene calls are TRBV6-6 and TRBJ2-1; 11 nucleotides line up with TRBD2. CDR1 is MNHNY and CDR2 is SVGAGI in the germline V gene (reference sequence). The CDR3 runs to 14 residues. The ends lost 11 bases at V and 8 bases at J; junction bases unmatched: 11. The CDR3 DNA follows: TGTGCCGCCTCCTTAGCGGGGGGGCAGTATGAGCAGTTCTTC. Residues: CAASLAGGQYEQFF.

The chain carries TRBV7-2 and TRBJ1-4; D not certain. The CDR3 covers 13 residues. V was clipped by 1 base and J by 13 bases, with 13 bases between them. The germline gives CDR1 SGHTA, CDR2 FQGNSA. CDR3 sequence (DNA): TGTGCCAGCAGCTTAGGCGGCGGGGATAGACTGTTTTTT. Residues: CASSLGGGDRLFF. The whole variable domain, filled in from reference TRBV7-2 and TRBJ1-4, reads GAGVSQSPSNKVTEKGKDVELRCDPISGHTALYWYRQSLGQGLEFLIYFQGNSAPDKSGLPSDRFSAERTGGSVSTLTIQRTQQEDSAVYLCASSLGGGDRLFFGSGTQLSVL.

The chain recombines TRBV5-6 with TRBJ1-2; D gene unclear. V lost 4 bases and J lost 0, with 10 bases in between. Germline V CDR1 and CDR2: SGHDT, YYEEEE. The CDR3 sequence is 14 residues long. For the CDR3, the DNA is TGTGCCAGCAGCCGCGGGCCCTCTAACTATGGCTACACCTTC. Protein sequence: CASSRGPSNYGYTF.

J is TRBJ2-1 and V is TRBV3-1 (or the pseudogene TRBV3-2); a weak D match, TRBD1 (7 bases). Germline assignment: CDR1 LGHDT and CDR2 YNNKEL (reference sequence). The ends were cut back, 4 bases at V and 10 bases at J, with 14 bases in the middle. CDR3 length: 13 residues. CDR3 in DNA: TGTGCCAGCAGCCTTCAACAGGGGAGGGAGCAGTTCTTC. Protein sequence: CASSLQQGREQFF.

This chain links TRBV27 with TRBJ1-6; 9 nucleotides match TRBD1. The CDR3 sequence is 17 residues long. V shed 4 bases, J shed 7 bases, and the junction held 11 bases outside the gene matches. Germline lookup yields CDR1 MNHEY and CDR2 SMNVEV (reference sequence). DNA for the CDR3: TGTGCCAGCAGTTATACCACCGGGACAGGGCACAATTCACCCCTCCACTTT. It codes for CASSYTTGTGHNSPLHF.

The rearrangement links TRBV28 to TRBJ1-4, with 10 bases matching TRBD1. The CDR3 extends over 17 amino acids. Per germline, CDR1 MDHEN and CDR2 SYDVKM. V shed 6 bases and J 3 bases; nucleotides not matched to a gene: 10. The chain's CDR3 is CASSLDRGRKSNEKLFF. CDR3 sequence (DNA): TGTGCCAGCAGCCTCGACAGGGGGCGGAAATCTAATGAAAAACTGTTTTTT.

The chain joins TRBV27 to TRBJ2-2; the match to TRBD2 covers 8 bases. With V trimmed by 1 base and J by 6 bases, 10 bases remained unmatched. Germline V lookup: CDR1 MNHEY, CDR2 SMNVEV (reference sequence). The CDR3 spans 17 residues. CDR3 DNA sequence: TGTGCCAGCAGTTTATTTGTGACGGGGGGGCCGTCCGGGGAGCTGTTTTTT. Protein product: CASSLFVTGGPSGELFF.

CDR3 protein: CASSHPRGGSGYTF. CDR3 in DNA: TGCGCCAGCAGCCATCCTCGGGGGGGTAGTGGCTACACCTTC. The chain has TRBV4-1 and TRBJ1-2; possible D gene TRBD1, 5 bases. The V and J ends lost 3 bases and 7 bases respectively, with 15 bases between them. Germline CDR1 MGHRA, CDR2 YSYEKL. The CDR3 extends over 14 amino acids.

The chain has TRBV2 and TRBJ2-7; 11 positions agree with TRBD1. Germline CDR1 is SNHLY and CDR2 is FYNNEI. The CDR3 sequence is 15 residues long. V trimming: 1 base; J trimming: 3 bases; junction bases outside the gene matches: 2. CDR3 residues: CASSEGTGGGYEQYF. DNA of the CDR3: TGTGCCAGCAGTGAAGGGACAGGGGGCGGCTACGAGCAGTACTTC.

This clone turned up a few times. The chain recombines TRBV7-9 with TRBJ1-5, with D hard to call. Trimming cost V 1 base and J 4 bases, with 8 bases left between them. The CDR3 runs to 14 residues. Germline-derived CDR1 and CDR2 are SEHNR and FQNEAQ (reference sequence). Here the CDR3 DNA reads TGTGCCAGCAGCTTAGGCCAACTGAATCAGCCCCAGCATTTT. It codes for CASSLGQLNQPQHF.

V is TRBV10-3 and J is TRBJ1-6, with TRBD1 identical over 12 bases. The CDR3 covers 17 residues. V shed 5 bases, J shed 7 bases, and the junction held 9 bases outside the gene matches. Germline CDR1 ENHRY, CDR2 SYGVKD. The CDR3 DNA reads TGTGCCATCAGTACCGGGACAGGGGGCTCTTCAAATTCACCCCTCCACTTT. It translates to CAISTGTGGSSNSPLHF.

This chain links TRBV28 with TRBJ2-7, with TRBD1 matching over 11 bases. CDR3 length equals 16 residues. Trimming took 8 bases from V and 4 from J; bases not matched to a gene: 13. The germline CDR1 and CDR2 sequences are MDHEN and SYDVKM. The CDR3 here is CASEGVPGQGEYEQYF. DNA of the CDR3: TGTGCCAGCGAGGGGGTGCCGGGACAGGGGGAATACGAGCAGTACTTC.

This chain uses TRBV5-1 with TRBJ1-6, with 9 positions matching TRBD1. The ends lost 5 bases at V and 0 bases at J; junction bases unmatched: 9. The germline CDR1 and CDR2 sequences are SGHRS and YFSETQ. This CDR3 region has 18 residues. The CDR3 loop reads CASSSGQGGPSYNSPLHF. In DNA form, the CDR3 reads TGCGCCAGCAGTTCGGGACAGGGAGGACCCTCCTATAATTCACCCCTCCACTTT.

This sequence joins TRBV19 and TRBJ1-3, with D possibly matching TRBD1 (5 bases). The CDR3 sequence is 13 residues long. Germline CDR1 reads LNHDA; CDR2 reads SQIVND (reference sequence). CDR3 sequence reads: CATTRGAGNTIYF. CDR3 in DNA: TGTGCGACTACGCGGGGGGCTGGAAACACCATATATTTT.

The CDR3 here is CATSDLGTGVTGELFF. The CDR3 DNA reads as TGTGCCACCAGTGATTTGGGGACAGGAGTCACCGGGGAGCTGTTTTTT. V and J are TRBV24-1 and TRBJ2-2; 8 nucleotides line up with TRBD1. This CDR3 region has 16 residues. Germline CDR1 reads KGHDR; CDR2 reads SFDVKD. V trimming: 0 bases; J trimming: 4 bases; junction bases outside the gene matches: 3.

V gene TRBV21-1 combines with J gene TRBJ1-5. TRBV21-1 is classified as a pseudogene. The CDR3 has 18 amino acids. The CDR3 coding sequence is TGTGCCAGCAGCAAATCCCTCAGACGGCTAGTCCCCCATCAGCCCCAGCATTTT. Translation: CASSKSLRRLVPHQPQHF.

The genes are TRBV28 and TRBJ1-2, with unresolved D. Germline CDR1 is MDHEN and CDR2 is SYDVKM. CDR3 length equals 15 residues. Trimming cost V 5 bases and J 3 bases, with 16 bases left between them. The CDR3 spells CASSPTEGRDYGYTF. CDR3 nucleotide sequence: TGTGCCAGCAGTCCCACGGAGGGAAGGGACTATGGCTACACCTTC.

The chain is built from TRBV6-6 and TRBJ1-5, with 8 bases fitting TRBD1. This CDR3 spans 15 amino acids. V lost 10 bases and J lost 2; bases outside the gene matches: 10. Germline V gene lookup returns CDR1 MNHNY and CDR2 SVGAGI (reference sequence). The CDR3 loop is CATLDRDIRNQPQHF. CDR3 nucleotides: TGTGCCACTCTGGACAGGGACATTCGCAATCAGCCCCAGCATTTT.

The chain combines TRBV6-1 with TRBJ1-2; possible D gene TRBD1, 6 bases. The V end was cut by 4 bases, the J end by 8 bases, with 23 bases between. This CDR3 spans 16 amino acids. Germline V gene data show CDR1 as MNHNS and CDR2 as SASEGT. This CDR3 reads CASSVTLITGSGGYTF. DNA for the CDR3: TGTGCCAGCAGTGTTACTCTGATTACAGGGTCTGGCGGCTACACCTTC.

The genes are TRBV25-1 and TRBJ2-7; no firm D call. V lost 8 bases and J 0 bases, leaving 11 bases between the germline ends. The CDR3 consists of 13 residues. Germline CDR1 is MGHDK and CDR2 is SYGVNS. Written as DNA, the CDR3 is TGTGCCAGCCGCCCCCCCGGCTCCTACGAGCAGTACTTC. Translation gives CASRPPGSYEQYF.